This T cell receptor (beta chain) emerged from a study of blood T cell repertoires in COVID-19. Profiled with immunoSEQ multiplex PCR; TCRdb holds only in-frame clones, not every one. The sample includes under 350,000 clones, roughly 80% of them seen just once. CDR3 length: 14 residues. The junction had 12 bases not matched to a gene; V was cut back by 3 bases and J by 10 bases. Germline loops: CDR1 SGDLS, CDR2 YYNGEE. This clonotype originated in a woman aged 45-65 years who had recovered from COVID-19. This rearrangement joins TRBV9 to TRBJ1-1; TRBD1 matches at 7 bases. The sequencing sample was made of peripheral blood. In DNA, the CDR3 is TGTGCCAGCAGCGCGACCGGGGACAGCTTGGGAGCTTTCTTT. Its translation is CASSATGDSLGAFF. The variable domain in full, with the rest retrieved from reference TRBV9 and TRBJ1-1, is DSGVTQTPKHLITATGQRVTLRCSPRSGDLSVYWYQQSLDQGLQFLIQYYNGEERAKGNILERFSAQQFPDLHSELNLSSLELGDSALYFCASSATGDSLGAFFGQGTRLTVV.